This paragraph reports one T cell receptor beta chain. Which antigen it targets is not known. No base quality values were provided; no much bigger clone lies one nucleotide off. Receptor amplification or capture employed the immunoSEQ multiplex PCR assay. The multiplex PCR relied on a mix of 60 forward primers for TCR Vbeta segments and 13 reverse primers for TCR Jbeta segments. The CDR3 region of rearranged TCR beta genes was amplified from genomic DNA by a multiplex PCR assay. The amplified TCR beta libraries were sequenced on the Illumina HiSeq System as 87-base-pair reads. In the authors' own workflow: A later analysis tallied tens of millions of unique TCR beta chains across the 640 or so repertoires, and approximately 12 million of those chains were shared by two or more donors. To remove PCR and sequencing errors, raw reads were error-corrected and collapsed into unique sequences using a nearest-neighbor algorithm that merged closely related sequences. V, D and J gene segments were assigned by aligning CDR3 sequences to IMGT reference sequences. For a sequence to be retained, a match of at least six nucleotides was required to both a V gene segment and a J gene segment. A rearrangement was called productive if the CDR3 had no stop codons and remained in frame with V and J, and every other rearrangement was called non-productive. CDR3 was defined according to IMGT convention as the region running from the second conserved V-encoded cysteine to the conserved J-encoded phenylalanine. The earlier analysis of fewer than 750 of the donors excluded sequences that lacked an unambiguous match to a single V gene segment. An earlier analysis of around 600 of the donors classified V segments as functional when productive rearrangements were above 56.7% and as segregating when the standard deviation between donors was above 5%. A statistical classification framework was built for diagnosing cytomegalovirus status from the catalog of TCR beta chain sequences. V and J gene assignment, in a later analysis, came from comparing TCR nucleotide sequences with IMGT/GENE-DB human TR gene sequences. Using the TCRdist pipeline, a later analysis assigned CDR3 sequences along with most-parsimonious VDJ recombination scenarios. A later analysis defined each TCR beta chain by its CDR3 amino acid sequence plus V-gene family, and excluded reads lacking a unique V-gene family. In a later analysis, approximately 640 highly shared, low-generation-probability nucleotide sequences were removed to address suspected cross-contamination and a sequencing artifact. In a later analysis, a clonal expansion index for each public chain was calculated from normalized within-repertoire ranks of inferred template counts. In a later analysis, generation probabilities were computed with a VDJ recombination model fitted to out-of-frame rearrangements, and the resulting probabilities were checked against IGoR. In a later analysis, hypergeometric tests were used to score TCR-TCR, TCR-HLA and TCR-CMV co-occurrence, with a repertoire-size bias correction applied to TCR pairs. A later analysis estimated false discovery rates by permuting HLA or CMV assignments 20 times. In a later analysis, co-occurring TCRs were grouped using DBSCAN, and TCRdist sequence similarity was added for clustering within HLA-allele-positive subsets. Co-occurrence clustering excluded repertoires with fewer than 30,000 or more than 120,000 public chains, plus five with anomalous nucleotide sharing. TCRdb provides this immuneACCESS table in a form limited to in-frame rearrangements. Some clones are lacking; in checked studies, under half of them reflect an unresolved V gene, and why the rest are absent is not known. For V, J and clone size, that table is used; D and trimming come from the DNA. The sample data list around 150,000 clones, and around 80% of these were observed just once. About 8% of the sample comes from the top ten.

V is trimmed back by 6 bases and J by 6 bases, and the junction contains 10 bases that no gene match accounts for. CDR1 and CDR2 were assigned from the germline V gene as LGHNT and FRNRAP. The CDR3 starts with the cysteine, ends with the phenylalanine, and has 15 residues. The only DNA kept is the CDR3, 45 bases in frame from the first base. The cohort was made up of several hundred healthy bone marrow donors. At the time of sampling, all cohort members were nominally healthy, though unrecorded immune exposures were likely present. The donor tested CMV seropositive and was one of the 289 seropositive cohort members. A peripheral blood sample was collected from each donor, and TCR beta sequencing was performed on peripheral blood mononuclear cells. Genomic DNA was extracted from the blood cell samples with the Qiagen DNeasy Blood Extraction Kit. This sample is part of a study of cytomegalovirus exposure and HLA in healthy donors (TCRdb year 2017). Background on the whole study: An earlier analysis of around 600 of the donors reported about 250 Gb of sequence data and around 110 million unique TCR beta sequences from 150 million to 200 million T cells. An early release covering about 600 HLA-typed donors comprised about 290 gigabases of sequencing data and roughly 86 million unique TCR sequences. The genetic ancestry cluster associated with self-reported Caucasian donors included 81% of the 300 to 450 genotyped donors. The study aimed to test whether signatures of past pathogen exposure could be identified by cataloging public T cell receptors. The study profiled the T cell repertoires of 666 subjects by immunosequencing and related them to cytomegalovirus serostatus. In addition to the first cohort of 666 subjects, a separate validation cohort of 130 or so different subjects was used. To predict cytomegalovirus infection status, the study brought together high-throughput TCR immunosequencing, statistical association of individual TCRs with disease status, and machine learning. A later analysis re-examined previously published TCR beta repertoires from about 700 donors and added high-resolution HLA genotyping to investigate patterns of TCR occurrence. Rather than using new phenotypic data, the later analysis identified candidate immune exposures from TCR beta sequences and from how often those sequences occurred across donors. An earlier analysis of 587 of the donors used high-throughput TCR beta sequencing to judge whether each TCR beta V gene segment behaved as functional or pseudogenic. Alongside the repertoire data, information on donor age, sex, ethnicity and CMV serostatus was compiled. In a later genetic analysis, genome-wide SNP genotypes for about 55% of the 666 donors were used, and that subset was treated as a discovery cohort. Every repertoire in the discovery cohort had been generated on one and the same sequencing platform. HLA typing covered class I and class II loci at four-digit resolution. Typing coverage varied by locus: roughly 620-640 donors for A, B, C, DRB1 and DQB1; roughly 510 for DQA1; approximately 570 for DPA1; roughly 450 for DPB1. Four to six DR-DQ haplotypes were handled as single units for association and clustering, since linkage in the cohort was strong. Among about 410 genotyped donors of the cohort, an average of roughly 230,000 unique TCR beta nucleotide sequences was sequenced per donor, of which about 18% were non-productive. Overall study outcomes, separate from this receptor: Cytomegalovirus status was reported to be diagnosed by the classifier with high specificity and sensitivity in both the original and validation cohorts. Because HLA typing was missing for some donors at each locus, association tests included only the typed subset. Presence/absence analyses assumed roughly uniform sequencing depth across donors, an assumption that may not hold. Correlated functional status among segregating V segments might be attributable to linkage disequilibrium, but an unknown experimental factor could not be ruled out. Because counts were too low, about 18 rarely observed V segments, including chromosome 9 orphons, were excluded from the earlier analysis of 587 of the donors. A later analysis reported that several top co-occurrence clusters appeared linked to parvovirus B19, influenza, CMV and Epstein-Barr virus. Specific HLA alleles were associated with roughly 16,000 TCR beta sequences at a false discovery rate of 0.05 in a later analysis. A cluster of highly shared sequence variants was judged likely to represent a technical artifact of the sequencing pipeline. The 87-base-pair reads could not distinguish some IMGT-functional V segments, including TRBV6-2 and TRBV6-3, so those segments were excluded. V-gene and J-gene trimming of TCR beta chains was associated with a missense DCLRE1C variant in a later genetic analysis, and the association was replicated in an independent cohort. Across donors, most TCR sequences were observed very rarely, whereas some public TCRs were present in many individuals. In a later analysis, the rate of TCR association differed among HLA loci, with DRB1 alleles having the most associated TCRs and HLA-C alleles having the fewest. In vitro tests confirmed that a few of the cytomegalovirus-associated TCR beta chains recognize cytomegalovirus antigens. The cohort was sequenced for TCR beta chains only, and without alpha or paired-chain data the features that could be detected were limited. It was suggested by the authors that the approach could potentially be generalized to other disease states and immunological phenotypes. Broadly in line with IMGT annotations, most TCR beta V segments showed up in productive rearrangements about 90% or about 30% of the time in an earlier analysis of 450 to 600 of the donors. Strong co-occurrence of HLA alleles, especially DR and DQ, made assigning TCR associations to individual alleles difficult. Immune exposure information for the cohort was limited to CMV serostatus. In a later analysis, most CMV-associated TCR beta chains were found to appear HLA-restricted, with HLA associations seemingly driven largely by CMV exposure. In a later genetic analysis, fewer N-insertions in productive TCRs were reported among donors in an Asian-associated ancestry cluster than the approximately 710-donor mean. In the study, 164 TCR beta chains were listed as associated with cytomegalovirus. In a later analysis, HLA-associated TCR beta chains showed more clonal expansion and lower generation probabilities than non-associated chains that were equally common. A further reported finding was that TCR beta sequences accurately predicted the HLA-A and HLA-B alleles for most subjects in the first cohort.

The chain joins TRBV12-5 to TRBJ2-1, with 8 bases in between that match TRBD2. This clonotype was obtained from a woman aged 40 to 50 in good health and CMV-seropositive. Sequenced material: PBMCs. For the CDR3, the sequence is CASGLGLAEGNEQFF. The DNA sequence follows: TGTGCTAGTGGCCTCGGACTAGCAGAGGGCAATGAGCAGTTCTTC.